The following is a T cell receptor (beta chain) sequence with its context. The sample is drawn from a study of blood T cell repertoires in COVID-19. About the research overall: COVID-19 samples from acute and convalescent phases originated in the United States, Italy and Spain. Nucleic acid was either cDNA or gDNA, and it came from T cells, B-cell-depleted T cells, or PBMCs.

J lost 5 bases, V lost 5 bases, and 12 bases had no gene match. From germline, CDR1 is LGHDT and CDR2 YNNKEL (reference sequence). This CDR3 has 17 residues. In the original analysis: From reference gene primer amplification, estimates of nucleated cell counts were derived. The repertoire was sequenced with immunoSEQ multiplex PCR; TCRdb's copy has only in-frame clones and lacks some. V and J calls and clone size are those listed in that table; D and trimming were worked out from the DNA. The sample contains a few hundred thousand clones, about 87% of which appear only once. The sample consisted of peripheral blood. The source of this sequence is a woman aged 70-85 years with active or convalescent COVID-19. J is TRBJ2-2 and V is TRBV3-1 (or the pseudogene TRBV3-2); TRBD2 agrees at 9 bases. The CDR3 nucleotides are TGTGCCAGCAGCGCGTTTGGTAGCGGGGGTCGGACCGGGGAGCTGTTTTTT. Amino acids: CASSAFGSGGRTGELFF.